Here is one T cell receptor beta chain with its context. One end of the junction is discordant with germline, which a read error may explain. This entry belongs to a study of blood T cell repertoires in COVID-19. Looking at the study overall: The analysed material was cDNA or gDNA that came from T cells, B-cell-depleted T cells, or PBMCs.

Germline-derived CDR1 and CDR2 are KGHSH and LQKENI. CDR3 size: 15 residues. In the authors' methods: Estimates of nucleated cell counts were drawn from the amplification of reference gene primers. Sequencing used immunoSEQ multiplex PCR; TCRdb keeps in-frame clones, though not all of them. V, J and clone size derive from that table, while D and trimming were established from the DNA sequence. The sample consists of some 80,000 clones, roughly 90% of them appearing once. V and J are TRBV18 and TRBJ2-1; 9 positions agree with TRBD2. Specimen: peripheral blood. This sequence originates from a human donor in a cohort sampled during active COVID-19. Here the CDR3 reads CASSPPGSGGRDSVF. DNA for the CDR3: TGTGCCAGCTCACCACCCGGTAGCGGGGGTCGGGATTCGGTCTTC.